These T cell receptor beta chains were read from a single sample in a study of blood T cell repertoires in COVID-19. Data came from immunoSEQ multiplex PCR; TCRdb stores just in-frame clones and leaves some out. The data hold 85,000 to 130,000 clones, with roughly 83% observed a single time. The sample consisted of peripheral blood. The receptors originated from a woman aged 80 or over with active or convalescent COVID-19. The CDR3 runs from the conserved cysteine through the conserved F or W. The D gene is left open where the match is weak. The size of a clone is reported for some rows only, either as once, few or many, or as a class for expanded clones.

d_call,j_call,clone_size,v_call,cdr3_nt,cdr3_aa
TRBD1,TRBJ2-7,.,TRBV7-8,TGTGCCAGCACCGATCGAGGACAGGCCGCCTACGAGCAGTACTTC,CASTDRGQAAYEQYF
.,TRBJ1-4,.,TRBV5-6,TGTGCCAGCAGCCAAGCGGGAAATGAAAAACTGTTTTTT,CASSQAGNEKLFF
TRBD1,TRBJ2-7,.,TRBV6-1,TGTGCCAGCAGTGACGGGACAGGACCCTACGAGCAGTACTTC,CASSDGTGPYEQYF
.,TRBJ2-6,.,TRBV9,TGTGCCAGCAGCGTAGCCGGCAGGGAGGCTGGGGCCAACGTCCTGACTTTC,CASSVAGREAGANVLTF
TRBD1,TRBJ1-2,.,TRBV5-1,TGCGCCAGCACCCTCGACAGGGATCAAGGCTACACCTTC,CASTLDRDQGYTF
TRBD2,TRBJ2-5,once,TRBV28,TGTGCCAGCAGTTCCCCGGGCGGGGGGGCCATGACCCAGTACTTC,CASSSPGGGAMTQYF
.,TRBJ1-4,once,TRBV27,TGTGCCAGCAGTTTCTTGGGGCTGGGTAATGAAAAACTGTTTTTT,CASSFLGLGNEKLFF
.,TRBJ1-6,.,TRBV10-3,TGTGCCATCAACCCAACAGGCACTAATTCACCCCTCCACTTT,CAINPTGTNSPLHF
TRBD1,TRBJ1-6,.,TRBV19,TGTGCCAGTAGTATGCCAACCGGGACAGGGCTTTCACCCCTCCACTTT,CASSMPTGTGLSPLHF
.,TRBJ1-6,.,TRBV7-2,TGTGCCAGCAGCTTAGTATCCAATTCACCCCTCCACTTT,CASSLVSNSPLHF
TRBD2,TRBJ2-5,.,TRBV7-3,TGTGCCACCAGCGGGGGGTACCAAGAGACCCAGTACTTC,CATSGGYQETQYF
TRBD2,TRBJ2-5,.,TRBV7-2,TGTGCCAGCAGCTCCTCTAGCGGGGGGGCCCTTAACTTC,CASSSSSGGALNF
TRBD1,TRBJ1-2,once,TRBV7-9,TGTGCCAGCAGCTTAGCGTCGGGACAGGGGGGAGGCTACACCTTC,CASSLASGQGGGYTF
.,TRBJ1-2,.,TRBV12-2,TGTGCAAGTCGCTTAGAGGTTACTAGGGACAGGGGGCGCGGCTATGGCTACACCTTC,CASRLEVTRDRGRGYGYTF
TRBD2,TRBJ2-3,.,TRBV2,TGTGCCAGCAGAAGAACTAGCGGGGGGGCCTCAGATACGCAGTATTTT,CASRRTSGGASDTQYF
TRBD1,TRBJ2-1,.,TRBV24-1,TGTGCCACCAGTGACCGTGGACAGGGGCGTAATGAGCAGTTCTTC,CATSDRGQGRNEQFF
TRBD2,TRBJ2-3,once,TRBV9,TGTGCGGGCGGGAGGGAGCCGGAAGTAGATACGCAGTATTTT,CAGGREPEVDTQYF
.,TRBJ1-1,.,TRBV6-2/TRBV6-3,TGTGCCAGCAGTCCGATCAAGGCAGGGAACACTGAAGCTTTCTTT,CASSPIKAGNTEAFF
.,TRBJ1-1,.,TRBV25-1,TGTGCCAGCAGACTAACAGGGAACACTGAAGCTTTCTTT,CASRLTGNTEAFF
.,TRBJ1-6,.,TRBV11-1,TGTGCCAGCAGCTTAGATCCAGGGAATAATTCACCCCTCCACTTT,CASSLDPGNNSPLHF
TRBD2,TRBJ2-3,few,TRBV5-5,TGTGCCAGCAGCTTGCTGACTAGCGAGGATACGCAGTATTTT,CASSLLTSEDTQYF
.,TRBJ1-2,.,TRBV7-2,.,CASSLRGQGVGGGTF
.,TRBJ1-6,.,TRBV4-1,TGCGCCAGCAGCCAAGAGGGCCCAGGCAATTCACCCCTCCACTTT,CASSQEGPGNSPLHF
TRBD1,TRBJ2-5,.,TRBV5-6,TGTGCCAGCAGCGGGACAGGAAAAAAGCAAGAGGCCCAGTACTTC,CASSGTGKKQEAQYF
.,TRBJ2-7,.,TRBV30,TGTGCCTGGGAGCCGGGGACAACCGCCCACGAGCAGTACTTC,CAWEPGTTAHEQYF
TRBD1,TRBJ1-5,few,TRBV28,TGTGCCAGCAATCAGGGGGATAGCAATCAGCCCCAGCATTTT,CASNQGDSNQPQHF
.,TRBJ1-3,.,TRBV19,TGTGCCAGTAGTATCCCAGGACGACAGGCAGCCTCTGGAAACACCATATATTTT,CASSIPGRQAASGNTIYF
.,TRBJ1-2,.,TRBV7-2,TGTGCCAGCAGCCCCCGTTGGGGGGCTAACTATGGCTACACCTTC,CASSPRWGANYGYTF
TRBD1,TRBJ2-2,few,TRBV5-1,TGCGCCAGCAGCTCCATACAGGGGGGCGGGGAGCTGTTTTTT,CASSSIQGGGELFF
TRBD1,TRBJ1-3,.,TRBV28,TGTGCCAGCAGTTACCACAGGGGGGGAAACACCATATATTTT,CASSYHRGGNTIYF
.,TRBJ1-1,.,TRBV18,TGTGCCAGCTCACCACTTACCCCCCGACGGCGGGGGGCTAACACTGAAGCTTTCTTT,CASSPLTPRRRGANTEAFF
.,TRBJ1-2,once,TRBV15,TGTGCCACCAGCGGAGGAGCCCAGGGATCCCATGGCTACACCTTC,CATSGGAQGSHGYTF
.,TRBJ1-4,.,TRBV5-1,TGCGCCAGCAGCTTGGCAGCCGCGGGTGTAGGTGAAAAACTGTTTTTT,CASSLAAAGVGEKLFF
.,TRBJ2-7,.,TRBV6-2/TRBV6-3,TGTGCCAGCAGCCCCGTGGGGCTAGGGTCCTACGAGCAGTACTTC,CASSPVGLGSYEQYF
.,TRBJ1-5,.,TRBV6-1,TGTGCCAGCAGTGAAGTTACAGGTTCCTATAGCAATCAGCCCCAGCATTTT,CASSEVTGSYSNQPQHF
.,TRBJ1-2,.,TRBV28,TGTGCCAGCAGTTTTATCGATGGCTACACCTTC,CASSFIDGYTF
TRBD1,TRBJ1-4,once,TRBV27,TGTGCCAGCATGTCCGGGACAGGGTATGAAAAACTGTTTTTT,CASMSGTGYEKLFF
TRBD1,TRBJ1-5,.,TRBV28,TGTGCCAGCAGACTCCGGGACAGAACGTTGCAGCCCCAGCATTTT,CASRLRDRTLQPQHF
.,TRBJ1-5,.,TRBV15,TGTGCCACCAGCAGAGCAAGAGGGATACAACAGCCCCAGCATTTT,CATSRARGIQQPQHF
.,TRBJ1-1,.,TRBV29-1,TGCAGCGCCGGGGGGTCGGGGAAGGGAGCTTTCTTT,CSAGGSGKGAFF
TRBD1,TRBJ1-3,.,TRBV5-5,TGTGCCAGCAGCTGGGAACAGGGGCTTTTCGGAAACACCATATATTTT,CASSWEQGLFGNTIYF
TRBD2,TRBJ2-3,once,TRBV7-2,TGTGCCAGCAGCCAAACATCTAGCGGGGGGGCCCGGGCGCAGTATTTT,CASSQTSSGGARAQYF
TRBD1,TRBJ1-1,.,TRBV10-3,TGTGCCATCAGTCTACAGGGGGCGGACACTGAAGCTTTCTTT,CAISLQGADTEAFF